The T cell receptor (beta chain) described here comes from a study of T-cell reconstitution after alpha-beta-depleted transplantation in children. This clonotype was observed at least ten times. As it was prepared, the TCRbeta library received unique molecular identifiers. From the PCR reads, TCRdb called clonotypes with MiXCR, one entry per CDR3 protein. The sample consists of about 300,000 distinct CDR3 sequences, 10% of them appearing once. Trimming pared 1 base from V and 0 bases from J, leaving 16 bases between. The CDR3 consists of 19 residues. The germline gives CDR1 MDHEN, CDR2 SYDVKM. The sequence came from a boy in the first two years of life with acute myeloid leukemia, due to receive a stem cell transplant. V usage is TRBV28 and J usage is TRBJ2-6, with a weak D call TRBD1 (5 bases). The sample here was PBMCs, taken before TCRalphabeta/CD19-depleted stem cell transplant. The DNA of the CDR3 is TGTGCCAGCAGTTTATCTCAGGGTGAGGCAATCTCTGGGGCCAACGTCCTGACTTTC. Its protein product is CASSLSQGEAISGANVLTF. Full variable domain (outside the CDR3, taken from reference TRBV28 and TRBJ2-6): DVKVTQSSRYLVKRTGEKVFLECVQDMDHENMFWYRQDPGLGLRLIYFSYDVKMKEKGDIPEGYSVSREKKERFSLILESASTNQTSMYLCASSLSQGEAISGANVLTFGAGSRLTVL.